The 17 T cell receptor beta chains listed next were all sequenced from one sample in a study of blood T cell repertoires in COVID-19. The assay was immunoSEQ multiplex PCR, and TCRdb's table has in-frame clones only and misses some. There are around 300,000 clones in the sample; about nine tenths occur only once, and roughly 2.2% lies in the top ten. The sequenced sample was peripheral blood. The receptors stem from a man in his fifties or sixties with acute or convalescent COVID-19.

This chain links TRBV6-5 with TRBJ2-3, with D possibly TRBD1 on 5 matching bases. CDR3 size: 13 residues. V lost 6 bases, J lost 6 bases, and 13 bases lay in between. The V gene's germline CDR1 is MNHEY and CDR2 SVGAGI. In DNA, the CDR3 is TGTGCCAGCAGGCCCCCAGGGCAGGATACGCAGTATTTT. It encodes CASRPPGQDTQYF.

The chain has TRBV7-3 and TRBJ2-5; tentative D call: TRBD2 (6 bases). V lost 4 bases and J 1 base, leaving 10 bases between the germline ends. The CDR3 runs 14 residues. Germline lookup yields CDR1 SGHTA and CDR2 FQGTGA. In DNA, the CDR3 is TGTGCCAGCAGCTCGGGACTCCGCCAAGAGACCCAGTACTTC. It encodes CASSSGLRQETQYF.

This chain connects TRBV7-6 to TRBJ2-7; D may be TRBD2 (7 bases). The CDR3 is 18 residues long. Germline V gives CDR1 SGHVS, CDR2 FNYEAQ. V dropped 0 bases and J dropped 3 bases, with 21 bases sitting between them. The CDR3 protein is CASSLAGGGGDFNYEQYF. Written as DNA, the CDR3 is TGTGCCAGCAGCTTAGCGGGAGGAGGGGGGGATTTCAACTACGAGCAGTACTTC.

This clone appeared a single time. One end of the junction does not line up with germline, which may come from a read error. The V call is TRBV15, the J call TRBJ1-1; TRBD1 matches 10 bases. The germline V gene has CDR1 LNHNV and CDR2 YYDKDF (reference sequence). CDR3 length: 15 residues. Written as DNA, the CDR3 is TGTGCTACCAGATCGGGACAGGGGTCGAACACTGAAGCTTTCTTT. It encodes CATRSGQGSNTEAFF.

This chain joins TRBV10-1 and TRBJ2-3, with 11 bases that match TRBD1. The CDR3 totals 14 residues. The V segment lost 8 bases and the J segment 4 bases; nucleotides outside the gene matches: 5. Per germline, CDR1 WNHNN and CDR2 SYGVQD (reference sequence). The CDR3 nucleotides are TGCGCCAGCCAGGACAGGGGGCTTGCAGATACGCAGTATTTT. It yields the protein CASQDRGLADTQYF.

The rearrangement uses TRBV19 and TRBJ2-4, with D hard to call. The CDR3 runs to 13 residues. Trimming cost V 3 bases and J 7 bases, with 10 bases left between them. Germline assignment: CDR1 LNHDA and CDR2 SQIVND (reference sequence). CDR3 DNA sequence: TGTGCCAGTAGTATTCAGGTCCTCAACATTCAGTACTTC. Translation: CASSIQVLNIQYF.

This rearrangement joins TRBV27 to TRBJ1-6, with no clear D. CDR3 length: 13 amino acids. Per germline, CDR1 MNHEY and CDR2 SMNVEV (reference sequence). V dropped 5 bases and J dropped 9 bases, with 11 bases sitting between them. The CDR3 nucleotides are TGTGCCAGCAGTCCCAGAGAGGGTTCACCCCTCCACTTT. It specifies CASSPREGSPLHF.

V gene TRBV24-1 combines with J gene TRBJ2-1; possibly TRBD1 for D (6 bases). Germline V lookup: CDR1 KGHDR, CDR2 SFDVKD. The length of the CDR3 is 13 residues. Trimming removed 1 base at V and 8 bases at J, with 8 bases between. CDR3 sequence (DNA): TGTGCCACCAGTGATTTTAAGGGGGATGAGCAGTTCTTC. It codes for CATSDFKGDEQFF.

J is TRBJ2-1 and V is TRBV3-1 (or the pseudogene TRBV3-2); TRBD2 matches 9 bases. The germline V gene has CDR1 LGHDT and CDR2 YNNKEL (reference sequence). The CDR3 extends over 14 amino acids. V trimming: 1 base; J trimming: 15 bases; junction bases outside the gene matches: 10. The CDR3 region is CASSQAGGGAALFF. CDR3 coding DNA: TGTGCCAGCAGCCAAGCTGGCGGGGGGGCTGCGTTGTTCTTC.

The chain employs TRBV9 and TRBJ2-6, with D perhaps matching TRBD1 (6 bases). Germline CDR1 SGDLS, CDR2 YYNGEE. Between the trimmed V and J ends, which lost 0 bases and 4 bases, there was a span of 14 bases. The CDR3 consists of 17 residues. CDR3 region: CASSVGSQGYGANVLTF. CDR3 sequence (DNA): TGTGCCAGCAGCGTAGGGAGCCAGGGGTACGGGGCCAACGTCCTGACTTTC.

This clone was counted only a few times. The chain combines TRBV2 with TRBJ2-2; weak D call: TRBD2 (6 bases). Trimming stripped 7 bases from V and 1 base from J, with 13 bases between. CDR1 is SNHLY, CDR2 FYNNEI, per germline. The CDR3 is made up of 15 amino acids. CDR3 coding DNA: TGTGCCAGCAAGAAGCGGGCGGGGAACACCGGGGAGCTGTTTTTT. Protein product: CASKKRAGNTGELFF. Complete variable domain (other parts from reference TRBV2 and TRBJ2-2): EPEVTQTPSHQVTQMGQEVILRCVPISNHLYFYWYRQILGQKVEFLVSFYNNEISEKSEIFDDQFSVERPDGSNFTLKIRSTKLEDSAMYFCASKKRAGNTGELFFGEGSRLTVL.

The chain combines TRBV25-1 with TRBJ2-3, with 7 bases aligning to TRBD1. Germline CDR1 and CDR2: MGHDK and SYGVNS. This CDR3 has 15 residues. V trimming: 8 bases; J trimming: 2 bases; junction bases outside the gene matches: 10. The CDR3 is CASGPGQTITDTQYF. In DNA form, the CDR3 reads TGTGCCAGCGGCCCGGGACAGACCATCACAGATACGCAGTATTTT.

The chain is built from TRBV19 and TRBJ1-1, with 7 bases identical to TRBD1. V shed 2 bases and J 4 bases; nucleotides not matched to a gene: 7. The V gene's germline CDR1 is LNHDA and CDR2 SQIVND (reference sequence). The CDR3 is made up of 15 amino acids. This CDR3 is CASSIMAGGITEAFF. CDR3 DNA sequence: TGTGCCAGTAGTATAATGGCAGGGGGTATCACTGAAGCTTTCTTT.

The genes are TRBV18 and TRBJ2-2; 9 positions agree with TRBD2. V was clipped by 5 bases and J by 5 bases; unmatched bases: 6. The CDR3 is made up of 15 amino acids. Germline V gene data show CDR1 as KGHSH and CDR2 as LQKENI. CDR3: CASSEGTSHTGELFF. CDR3 sequence (DNA): TGTGCCAGCTCAGAGGGGACTAGCCATACCGGGGAGCTGTTTTTT.

The chain joins TRBV2 to TRBJ1-2; D is ambiguous. The V end lost 5 bases, the J end lost 3 bases, and 10 bases lay between the germline ends. Looked up from germline, CDR1 is SNHLY and CDR2 is FYNNEI. This CDR3 is 13 amino acids long. In nucleotides, the CDR3 is TGTGCCAGCAGTCGACAAACTGACTATGGCTACACCTTC. Protein: CASSRQTDYGYTF.

Here the CDR3 reads CASSQDNRPQGFTEAFF. Here the CDR3 DNA reads TGTGCCAGCAGCCAAGATAATCGGCCCCAGGGCTTCACTGAAGCTTTCTTT. The V gene is TRBV4-2, the J gene TRBJ1-1; D might be TRBD1 (5 bases). Germline values: CDR1 LGHNA, CDR2 YNFKEQ. The CDR3 contains 17 residues. The ends were cut back, 0 bases at V and 4 bases at J, with 18 bases in the middle.

This chain connects TRBV5-5 to TRBJ1-4, with a tentative D call TRBD1 (6 bases). The germline V gene encodes CDR1 SGHKS and CDR2 YYEKEE (reference sequence). V lost 0 bases and J 4 bases, leaving 10 bases between the germline ends. The CDR3 length is 15 residues. The CDR3 loop is CASSLATGLNEKLFF. In DNA, the CDR3 is TGTGCCAGCAGCTTGGCGACAGGCCTTAATGAAAAACTGTTTTTT.